This T cell receptor (beta chain) is from a study of blood T cell repertoires in COVID-19. Overall study: Material from acute and convalescent COVID-19 was sourced from the United States, Italy and Spain. PBMCs, B-cell-depleted T cells, or T cells were the source of the cDNA or gDNA that made up the material.

Measured with immunoSEQ multiplex PCR; TCRdb has only the in-frame clones, and not every one. The sample has around 390,000 clones; more than 75% are singletons. Recovered status applied to Cohort 3 donors who had two consecutive negative PCRs. It also applied to those with clearance or with symptom resolution. The sequenced sample was PBMCs or T cells enriched from blood (not recorded which). The TCR comes from a woman in her forties or fifties who had recovered from COVID-19.

The DNA for the CDR3 is TGTGCCAGCAGTTTAAGCAGGACTTCGAACACTGAAGCTTTCTTT. The encoded protein is CASSLSRTSNTEAFF. This chain uses TRBV27 with TRBJ1-1; no clear D gene. CDR1 is MNHEY, CDR2 SMNVEV, per germline (reference sequence). This CDR3 spans 15 amino acids. The V end was cut by 2 bases, the J end by 1 base, with 11 bases between.